The present entry profiles one TCR beta chain with its context. Its antigen remains unknown. The authors loaded about 0.2 ug DNA, roughly 33,000 T cell genomes, into sorted-subset replicate PCRs. TCRdb's table, derived via immunoSEQ multiplex PCR, lists solely in-frame clones and lacks some. This sample has some 120,000 clones; around 68% occur once, and the top ten carry roughly 24%. CD8 memory pooled CD45RO+ cells and CCR7-negative CD45RA+ TemRA cells. The CDR3 has 15 residues. V trimming: 6 bases; J trimming: 1 base; junction bases outside the gene matches: 5. The germline gives CDR1 MRHNA, CDR2 SNTAGT. The sample originates from a study of shared clonotypes between healthy human individuals. Overall study findings and caveats: Naive subsets typically showed greater estimated richness than memory subsets. A small donor pool kept down the genetic and exposure-history diversity that was represented.

Source material: memory CD8+ T cells sorted from blood. Subset defined: CD45RO+ cells pooled with CCR7-negative TemRA cells. This chain connects TRBV6-4 to TRBJ2-3, with TRBD2 identical over 9 bases. The receptor was isolated from a woman in her 30s in good health. CDR3 sequence (DNA): TGTGCCAGCAGCTCGACTAGCGGAGGCACAGATACGCAGTATTTT. Protein product: CASSSTSGGTDTQYF.